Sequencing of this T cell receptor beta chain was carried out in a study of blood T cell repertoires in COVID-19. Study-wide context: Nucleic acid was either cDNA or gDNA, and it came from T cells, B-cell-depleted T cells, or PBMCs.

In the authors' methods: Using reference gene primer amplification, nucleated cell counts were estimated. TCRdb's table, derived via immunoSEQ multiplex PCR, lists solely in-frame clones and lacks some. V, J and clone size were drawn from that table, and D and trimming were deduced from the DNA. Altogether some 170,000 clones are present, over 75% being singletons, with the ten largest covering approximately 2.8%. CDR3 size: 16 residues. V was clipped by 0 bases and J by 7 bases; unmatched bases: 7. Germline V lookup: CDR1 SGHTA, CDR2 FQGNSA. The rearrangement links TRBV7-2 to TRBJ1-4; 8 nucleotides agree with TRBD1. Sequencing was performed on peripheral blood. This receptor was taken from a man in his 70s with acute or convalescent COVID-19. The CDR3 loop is CASSLAPQGAGEKLFF. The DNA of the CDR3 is TGTGCCAGCAGCTTAGCGCCCCAGGGGGCGGGTGAAAAACTGTTTTTT.